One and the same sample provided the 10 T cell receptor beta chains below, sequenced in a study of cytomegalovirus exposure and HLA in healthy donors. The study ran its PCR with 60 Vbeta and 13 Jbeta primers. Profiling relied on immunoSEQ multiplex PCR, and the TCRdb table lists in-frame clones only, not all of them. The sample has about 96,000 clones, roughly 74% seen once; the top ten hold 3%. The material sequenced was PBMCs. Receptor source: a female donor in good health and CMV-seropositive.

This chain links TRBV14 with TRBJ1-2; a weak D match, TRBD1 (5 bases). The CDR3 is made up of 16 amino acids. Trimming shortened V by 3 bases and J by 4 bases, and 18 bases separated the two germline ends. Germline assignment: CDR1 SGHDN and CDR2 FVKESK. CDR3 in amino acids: CASSQLAREESYGYTF. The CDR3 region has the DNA TGTGCCAGCAGCCAGCTCGCCAGGGAGGAGAGCTATGGCTACACCTTC.

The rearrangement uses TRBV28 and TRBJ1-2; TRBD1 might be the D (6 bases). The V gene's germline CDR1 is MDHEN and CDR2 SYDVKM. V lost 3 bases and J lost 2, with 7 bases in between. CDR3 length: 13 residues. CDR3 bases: TGTGCCAGCAGTTTCACAGGGAACTATGGCTACACCTTC. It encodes CASSFTGNYGYTF.

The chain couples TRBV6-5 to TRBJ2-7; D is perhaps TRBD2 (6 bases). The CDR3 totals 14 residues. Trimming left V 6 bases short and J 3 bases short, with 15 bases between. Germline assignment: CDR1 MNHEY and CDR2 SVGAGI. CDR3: CASRRSGRYYEQYF. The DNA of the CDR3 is TGTGCCAGCAGGAGAAGCGGGCGGTACTACGAGCAGTACTTC.

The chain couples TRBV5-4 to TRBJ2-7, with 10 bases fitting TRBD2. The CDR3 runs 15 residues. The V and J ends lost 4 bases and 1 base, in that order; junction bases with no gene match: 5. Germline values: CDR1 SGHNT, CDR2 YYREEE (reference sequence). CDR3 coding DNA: TGTGCCAGCAGCGCCGGGACTAGCGTATCCTACGAGCAGTACTTC. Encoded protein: CASSAGTSVSYEQYF.

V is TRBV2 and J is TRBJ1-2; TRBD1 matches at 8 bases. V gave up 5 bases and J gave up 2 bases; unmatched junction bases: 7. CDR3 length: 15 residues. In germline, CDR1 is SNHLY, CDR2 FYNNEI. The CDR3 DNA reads TGTGCCAGCAGTCCCCGGACAGGGAGGAACTATGGCTACACCTTC. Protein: CASSPRTGRNYGYTF.

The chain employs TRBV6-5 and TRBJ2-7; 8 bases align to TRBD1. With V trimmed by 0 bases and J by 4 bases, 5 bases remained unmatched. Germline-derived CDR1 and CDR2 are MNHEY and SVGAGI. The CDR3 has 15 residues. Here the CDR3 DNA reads TGTGCCAGCAGTTACTCTGGACAGGGTGGTTACGAGCAGTACTTC. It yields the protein CASSYSGQGGYEQYF.

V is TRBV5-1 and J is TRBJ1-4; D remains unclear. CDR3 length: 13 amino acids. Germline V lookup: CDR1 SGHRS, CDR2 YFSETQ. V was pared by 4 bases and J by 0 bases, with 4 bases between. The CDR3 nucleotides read TGCGCCAGCAGCGAGTCAACTAATGAAAAACTGTTTTTT. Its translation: CASSESTNEKLFF.

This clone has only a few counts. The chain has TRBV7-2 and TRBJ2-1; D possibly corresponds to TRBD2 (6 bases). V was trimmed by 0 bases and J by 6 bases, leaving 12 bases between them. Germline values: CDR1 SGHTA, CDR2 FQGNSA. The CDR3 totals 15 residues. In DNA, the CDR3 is TGTGCCAGCAGCTTAGCCGGGCTAGCGAGCAATGAGCAGTTCTTC. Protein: CASSLAGLASNEQFF.

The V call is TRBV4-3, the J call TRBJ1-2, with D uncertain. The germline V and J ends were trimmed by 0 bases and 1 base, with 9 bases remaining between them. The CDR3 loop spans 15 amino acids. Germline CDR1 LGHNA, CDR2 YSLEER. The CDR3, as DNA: TGCGCCAGCAGCCAAGAACGCAGGAATAACTATGGCTACACCTTC. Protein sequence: CASSQERRNNYGYTF.

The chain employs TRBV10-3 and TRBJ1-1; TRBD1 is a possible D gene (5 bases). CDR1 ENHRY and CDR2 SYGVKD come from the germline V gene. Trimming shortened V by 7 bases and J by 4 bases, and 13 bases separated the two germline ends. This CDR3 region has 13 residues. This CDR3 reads CAITRGASTEAFF. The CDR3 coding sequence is TGTGCCATCACTAGGGGCGCCAGCACTGAAGCTTTCTTT.